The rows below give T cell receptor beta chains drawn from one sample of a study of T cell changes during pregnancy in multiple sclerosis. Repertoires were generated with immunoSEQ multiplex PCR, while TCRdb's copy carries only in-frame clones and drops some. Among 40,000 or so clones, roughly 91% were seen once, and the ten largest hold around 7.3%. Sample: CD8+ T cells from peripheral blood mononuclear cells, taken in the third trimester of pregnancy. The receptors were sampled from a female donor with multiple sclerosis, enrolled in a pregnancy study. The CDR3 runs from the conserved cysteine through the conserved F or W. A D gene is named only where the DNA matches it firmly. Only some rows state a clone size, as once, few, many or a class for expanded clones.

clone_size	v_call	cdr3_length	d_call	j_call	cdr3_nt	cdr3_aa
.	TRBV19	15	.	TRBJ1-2	TGTGCCAGTACCATCCCCGGGTGGATTAACTATGGCTACACCTTC	CASTIPGWINYGYTF
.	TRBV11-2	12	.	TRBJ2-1	TGTGCCAGCAGCATTACAGGGTATGAGCAGTTCTTC	CASSITGYEQFF
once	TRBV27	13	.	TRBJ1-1	TGTGCCAGCAGTTTTGGCAGGGGAACGGAAGCTTTCTTT	CASSFGRGTEAFF
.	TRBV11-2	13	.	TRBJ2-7	TGTGCCAGCAGACCCACTAGTTTCTACGAGCAGTACTTC	CASRPTSFYEQYF
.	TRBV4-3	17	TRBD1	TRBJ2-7	TGCGCCAGCAGCCAAGATGGGGGGACAGGGGGCTCCTACGAGCAGTACTTC	CASSQDGGTGGSYEQYF
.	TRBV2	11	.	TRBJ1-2	TGTGCCAGCACCGGGATGGGAGGCTACACCTTC	CASTGMGGYTF
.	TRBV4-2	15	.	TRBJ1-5	TGTGCCAGCGGCGGATGGCCAGACAGCAATCAGCCCCAGCATTTT	CASGGWPDSNQPQHF
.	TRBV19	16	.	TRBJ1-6	TGTGCCAGTAGTATCTCTCCACAGCCCTATAATTCACCCCTCCACTTT	CASSISPQPYNSPLHF
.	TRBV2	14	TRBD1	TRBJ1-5	TGTGCCAGCAGGGGACAGGGAAGACATCAGCCCCAGCATTTT	CASRGQGRHQPQHF
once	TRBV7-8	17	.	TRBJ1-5	TGTGCCAGCAGCTTAGCGTTAGCCAAGGGGGGGGGTCAGCCCCAGCATTTT	CASSLALAKGGGQPQHF
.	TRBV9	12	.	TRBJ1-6	TGTGCCAGCAGCCTCAGCGGGGCACCCCTCCACTTT	CASSLSGAPLHF
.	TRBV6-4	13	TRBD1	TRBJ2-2	TGTGCCAGCAGTGAAGGACAGGCCGGGGAGCTGTTTTTT	CASSEGQAGELFF
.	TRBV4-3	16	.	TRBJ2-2	TGCGCCAGCAGCCAAGCCGACAGAAGAAACACCGGGGAGCTGTTTTTT	CASSQADRRNTGELFF
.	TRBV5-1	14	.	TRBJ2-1	TGCGCCAGCAGCGCCGGAGACAGATACAATGAGCAGTTCTTC	CASSAGDRYNEQFF
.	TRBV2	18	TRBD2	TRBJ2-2	TGTGCCAGCAGCTTGGGACTAGCGGGGGGGCCAAGCACCGGGGAGCTGTTTTTT	CASSLGLAGGPSTGELFF
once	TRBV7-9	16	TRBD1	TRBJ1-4	TGTGCCAGCAGCTCCATAGGGGTGGAGGGGGCAGAAAAACTGTTTTTT	CASSSIGVEGAEKLFF
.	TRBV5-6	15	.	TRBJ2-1	TGTGCCAGCAGCTTTCTAGCTGAACCCTACAATGAGCAGTTCTTC	CASSFLAEPYNEQFF
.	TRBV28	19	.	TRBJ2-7	TGTGCCAGCAGTTTAAGGCCCGGGGTCCTCCCATTCGTCGCCTACGAGCAGTACTTC	CASSLRPGVLPFVAYEQYF
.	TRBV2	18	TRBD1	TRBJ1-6	TGTGCCAGCTCTTGGACAGGCTCAATCAGCTCCTATAATTCACCCCTCCACTTT	CASSWTGSISSYNSPLHF
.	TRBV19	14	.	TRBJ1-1	TGTGCCAGTAGTCCCGGGATAGGGTATACTGAAGCTTTCTTT	CASSPGIGYTEAFF
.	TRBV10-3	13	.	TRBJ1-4	TGTGCCACCCTCGATGAAGCCAATGAAAAACTGTTTTTT	CATLDEANEKLFF
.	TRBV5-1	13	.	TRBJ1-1	TGCGCCAGCAACCGGGGGACGGGCACTGAAGCTTTCTTT	CASNRGTGTEAFF
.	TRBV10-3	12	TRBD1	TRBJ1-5	TGTGCCACTGCCGGGACAGGGATTCCTGAGAATTTT	CATAGTGIPENF
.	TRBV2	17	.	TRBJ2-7	TGTGCCAGCAGTGTAAACCCCGGTTATCGGGTTACCTACGAGCAGTACTTC	CASSVNPGYRVTYEQYF
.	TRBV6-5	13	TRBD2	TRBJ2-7	TGTGCCAGCAGAGGTAGCGGGGGAGGCGAGCAGTACTTC	CASRGSGGGEQYF
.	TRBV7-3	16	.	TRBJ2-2	TGTGCCAGCAGCTTAAGGAGGCGGGGGCGAAGCGGGGAGCTGTTTTTT	CASSLRRRGRSGELFF
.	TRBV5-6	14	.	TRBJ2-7	TGTGCCAGCAGCTTTATGACACCTTCCTACGAGCAGTACTTC	CASSFMTPSYEQYF
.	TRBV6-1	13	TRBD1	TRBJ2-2	TGTGCCACCGGGACAGGGGACACCGGGGAGCTGTTTTTT	CATGTGDTGELFF
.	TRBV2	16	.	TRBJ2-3	TGTGCCAGCAGTGAAGCGCTTCGGGCTAGCGTGGGGACGCAGTATTTT	CASSEALRASVGTQYF
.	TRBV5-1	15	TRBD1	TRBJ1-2	TGCGCCAGCAGCTTGTACAGGGGAGCAACCTATGGCTACACCTTC	CASSLYRGATYGYTF
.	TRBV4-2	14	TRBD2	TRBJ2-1	TGTGCCAGCAGCCCGCTACTCGGGGGGTCGGAGCAGTTCTTC	CASSPLLGGSEQFF
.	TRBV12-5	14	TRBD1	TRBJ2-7	TGTGCTAGTGGTTTCTCCGGGACAGGTTACGAGCAGTACTTC	CASGFSGTGYEQYF
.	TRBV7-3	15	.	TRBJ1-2	TGTGCCAGTCATAAACGAGGCCCCCCCGATCCCGGCTACACCTTC	CASHKRGPPDPGYTF
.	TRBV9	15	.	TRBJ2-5	TGTGCCAGCAGCGTGGGGGGATCAGGCCTACGAGAGCAGTACTTC	CASSVGGSGLREQYF
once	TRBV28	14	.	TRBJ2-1	TGTGCCAGCAGTTTCCTCACAGGAGACAATGAGCAGTTCTTC	CASSFLTGDNEQFF
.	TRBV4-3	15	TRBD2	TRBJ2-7	TGCGCCAGCAGCCAGTTTAGCGGGGGGGCCTACGAGCAGTACTTC	CASSQFSGGAYEQYF
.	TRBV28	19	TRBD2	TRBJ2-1	TGTGCCAGCAGTCCCGTCCCGGGACTAGCGGGGGGCCAGTACAATGAGCAGTTCTTC	CASSPVPGLAGGQYNEQFF
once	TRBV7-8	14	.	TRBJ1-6	TGTGCCAGCAGCTTCCCGGGGAGAAGCTCACCCCTCCACTTT	CASSFPGRSSPLHF
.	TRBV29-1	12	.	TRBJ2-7	TGCAGCGTGCGGACAGTCTCCTACGAGCAGTACTTC	CSVRTVSYEQYF
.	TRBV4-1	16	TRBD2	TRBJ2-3	TGCGCCAGCAGCCTCTACTTGGGACTAGAGACAGATACGCAGTATTTT	CASSLYLGLETDTQYF
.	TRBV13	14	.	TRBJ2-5	TGTGCCAGCAGTGACAGCCAGCCAGGAGAGACCCAGTACTTC	CASSDSQPGETQYF
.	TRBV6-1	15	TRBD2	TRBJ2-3	TGTGCCAGCAGTGAAGTGGCAGGGAGGGAGGATACGCAGTATTTT	CASSEVAGREDTQYF
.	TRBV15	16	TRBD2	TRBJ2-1	TGTGCCACCAGCAGACAGCGGGGGGGGCTCTACAATGAGCAGTTCTTC	CATSRQRGGLYNEQFF
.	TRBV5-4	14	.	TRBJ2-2	TGTGCCAGCAGCTTGTGGGGCCGGACCGGGGAGCTGTTTTTT	CASSLWGRTGELFF
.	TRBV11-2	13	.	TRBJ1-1	TGTGCCAGCAGCTTTGGGGGCAGGGCCGGAGCTTTCTTT	CASSFGGRAGAFF
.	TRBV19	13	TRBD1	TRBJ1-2	TGTGCCAGTAGAGGGGGCAGCCACTATGGCTACACCTTC	CASRGGSHYGYTF
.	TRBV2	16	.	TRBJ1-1	TGTGCCAGCAGTGAAGGCTCCGGTGACACCTGGGCTGAAGCTTTCTTT	CASSEGSGDTWAEAFF
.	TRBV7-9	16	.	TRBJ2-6	TGTGCCAGCCGATCGACAGTTCGATCTGGGGCCAACGTCCTGACTTTC	CASRSTVRSGANVLTF
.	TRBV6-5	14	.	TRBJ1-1	TGTGCCAGCAGTTACGGGGGGTGGGACACTGAAGCTTTCTTT	CASSYGGWDTEAFF
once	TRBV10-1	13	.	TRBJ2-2	TGCGCCAGCAGACCCACAGGGTCCGGGGAGCTGTTTTTT	CASRPTGSGELFF